This T cell receptor beta chain was profiled in a study of blood T cell repertoires in COVID-19. Looking at the study overall: COVID-19 samples, acute and convalescent, were from the United States, Italy and Spain. Sample material is recorded as cDNA or gDNA derived from T cells, B-cell-depleted T cells, or PBMCs.

The trim removed 7 bases at V and 1 base at J, leaving 12 bases unmatched. The CDR3 sequence is 16 residues long. Germline V gene data show CDR1 as SNHLY and CDR2 as FYNNEI. Participants reported their clinical history, and cohort assignment relied on those reports. TCRdb keeps only in-frame clones here, not all; method: immunoSEQ multiplex PCR. The sample records almost 400,000 clones, 70% to 90% being singletons. The chain carries TRBV2 and TRBJ1-2; 7 bases are shared with TRBD1. The sequenced material came from PBMCs or T cells enriched from blood (not recorded which). This receptor was identified in a woman aged 25 to 45 with acute COVID-19. CDR3 amino acids: CASTIITQGVNYGYTF. For the CDR3, the DNA is TGTGCCAGCACGATTATCACCCAGGGGGTTAACTATGGCTACACCTTC.